Described below is a single T cell receptor beta chain sequence and its context. The target antigen is unknown. In TCRdb, the 5' RACE reads were re-called with MiXCR into one record per CDR3 protein. This sample has around 180,000 distinct CDR3 sequences, with over 10% found just once. This entry comes from a study of CD8 T cells in ankylosing spondylitis. The study, taken as a whole, reports: Clones linked with disease were CD8+ and fairly uncommon in the peripheral blood.

The origin of this receptor is a female donor with ankylosing spondylitis or in good health (not recorded which). The material sequenced was blood, either unsorted or a sorted T cell fraction (not recorded which).

The CDR3 bases are TGTGCCAGCAGTACCGGGAGAAAAGACAATGAGCAGTTCTTC. It yields the protein CASSTGRKDNEQFF. The chain uses TRBV13 and TRBJ2-1; D perhaps matches TRBD2 (6 bases). Germline V gene lookup returns CDR1 PRHDT and CDR2 FYEKMQ (reference sequence). V was trimmed by 6 bases and J by 5 bases, leaving 14 bases between them. The CDR3 totals 14 residues.